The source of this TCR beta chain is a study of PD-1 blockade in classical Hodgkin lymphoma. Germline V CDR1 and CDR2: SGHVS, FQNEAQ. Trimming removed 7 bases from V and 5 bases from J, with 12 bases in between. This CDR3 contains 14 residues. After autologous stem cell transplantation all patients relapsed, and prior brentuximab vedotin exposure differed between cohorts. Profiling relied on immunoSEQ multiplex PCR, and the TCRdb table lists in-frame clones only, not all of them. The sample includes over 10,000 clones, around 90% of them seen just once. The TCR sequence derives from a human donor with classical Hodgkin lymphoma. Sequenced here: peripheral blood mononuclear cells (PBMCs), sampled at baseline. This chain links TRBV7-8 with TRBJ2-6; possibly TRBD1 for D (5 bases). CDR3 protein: CASILGVWANVLTF. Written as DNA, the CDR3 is TGTGCCAGCATCCTAGGGGTTTGGGCCAACGTCCTGACTTTC.